The 7 T cell receptor beta chains below all came from one sample that was sequenced in a study of cytomegalovirus exposure and HLA in healthy donors. Primers for the PCR totalled 60 Vbeta and 13 Jbeta. Here immunoSEQ multiplex PCR was the method, and the copy in TCRdb shows in-frame clones only, minus some. The table for this sample gives fewer than 150,000 clones. Sequencing was done on a sample of PBMCs. The receptors were gathered from a woman aged 55-69 years in good health and CMV-seronegative.

The chain joins TRBV12-5 to TRBJ2-2; TRBD1 might be the D (6 bases). The CDR3 contains 13 residues. Germline V gene sequence: CDR1 LGHNT, CDR2 FRNRAP. The germline V and J ends were trimmed by 7 bases and 4 bases, with 10 bases remaining between them. The CDR3 reads CASATGFTGELFF. The DNA of the CDR3 is TGTGCTAGTGCTACAGGGTTCACCGGGGAGCTGTTTTTT.

The J gene is TRBJ2-5, the V gene TRBV11-2; the D is unclear. The J call may not be correct, given that the DNA end is closer to TRBJ2-7. The CDR3 spans 15 residues. Per the germline V gene, CDR1 is SGHAT and CDR2 is FQNNGV. The CDR3 loop reads CASSLDRPTTYEQYF. CDR3 nucleotide sequence: TGTGCCAGCAGCTTAGACAGGCCAACAACCTACGAGCAGTACTTC.

This chain links TRBV10-1 with TRBJ2-3; 8 bases fit TRBD1. The length of the CDR3 is 16 residues. Germline V CDR1 and CDR2: WNHNN, SYGVQD (reference sequence). Losses at the gene ends were 2 bases for V and 2 bases for J; bases not matched to a gene: 6. Here the CDR3 reads CASSEGGTGFTDTQYF. The CDR3 nucleotides read TGCGCCAGCAGTGAGGGCGGGACAGGATTCACAGATACGCAGTATTTT.

The chain's CDR3 is CASSQTGREGYTF. The CDR3 coding sequence is TGTGCCAGCAGCCAGACAGGACGAGAGGGCTACACCTTC. The chain carries TRBV5-4 and TRBJ1-2; D possibly corresponds to TRBD1 (6 bases). Germline lookup yields CDR1 SGHNT and CDR2 YYREEE (reference sequence). With 4 bases removed from V and 8 bases from J, the gap between germline ends came to 15 bases. The CDR3 is 13 amino acids. Complete variable domain (other parts from reference TRBV5-4 and TRBJ1-2): ETGVTQSPTHLIKTRGQQVTLRCSSQSGHNTVSWYQQALGQGPQFIFQYYREEENGRGNFPPRFSGLQFPNYSSELNVNALELDDSALYLCASSQTGREGYTFGSGTRLTVV.

CDR3 nucleotides: TGTGCCAGCCGGGAGGTCTATCTGGACATTCAGTACTTC. This translates into CASREVYLDIQYF. This sequence joins TRBV19 and TRBJ2-4; TRBD2 matches 7 bases. The germline V gene encodes CDR1 LNHDA and CDR2 SQIVND (reference sequence). V lost 9 bases and J lost 8; bases outside the gene matches: 10. This CDR3 contains 13 residues.

The V and J genes are TRBV29-1 and TRBJ2-3, with D possibly TRBD2 on 6 matching bases. CDR1 and CDR2 (germline): SQVTM, ANQGSEA. This CDR3 is built from 12 residues. Trimming pared 7 bases from V and 0 bases from J, leaving 8 bases between. CDR3 region: CSDSGSTDTQYF. CDR3 in DNA: TGCAGCGACAGCGGGAGCACAGATACGCAGTATTTT.

V gene TRBV9 combines with J gene TRBJ1-4, with a weak D call TRBD1 (6 bases). With 4 bases removed from V and 7 bases from J, the gap between germline ends came to 11 bases. Germline assignment: CDR1 SGDLS and CDR2 YYNGEE. The CDR3 is made up of 13 amino acids. The CDR3 loop reads CASSPGGAEKLFF. The CDR3 DNA sequence: TGTGCCAGCAGCCCCGGGGGGGCTGAAAAACTGTTTTTT.